What follows describes a single T cell receptor beta chain. Assay used: immunoSEQ multiplex PCR; TCRdb lists only in-frame clones, some missing. The data contain over 200,000 clones, around 90% of them singletons. This specimen comes from a study of blood T cell repertoires in COVID-19. Overall study context: Sources were T cells, B-cell-depleted T cells, or PBMCs; the material itself was cDNA or gDNA.

The sequenced sample consisted of PBMCs or T cells enriched from blood (not recorded which). The clonotype comes from a man aged 25-45 years who had been exposed to COVID-19.

The CDR3 spells CASSPRTAQSGAEQFF. Here the CDR3 DNA reads TGTGCCAGCAGTCCCAGGACAGCTCAAAGTGGCGCTGAGCAGTTCTTC. V is TRBV2 and J is TRBJ2-1; D is perhaps TRBD1 (6 bases). The ends were cut back, 5 bases at V and 9 bases at J, with 23 bases in the middle. Germline assignment: CDR1 SNHLY and CDR2 FYNNEI. The CDR3 has 16 amino acids. The full variable domain, completed using reference TRBV2 and TRBJ2-1, is EPEVTQTPSHQVTQMGQEVILRCVPISNHLYFYWYRQILGQKVEFLVSFYNNEISEKSEIFDDQFSVERPDGSNFTLKIRSTKLEDSAMYFCASSPRTAQSGAEQFFGPGTRLTVL.